This TCR beta chain emerged from a study of T cells after yellow fever vaccination. Study context: Low-cell-number fractions were prepared with SMART-Seq v4 Ultra Low Input.

TCRdb re-derived calls from the 5' RACE reads in MiXCR, one entry per CDR3 protein. The table has 300,000 to 400,000 distinct CDR3 sequences, roughly 10% seen once; the top ten hold around 3.2%. Regarding the study as a whole: Clones from primary vaccination mostly reappeared after the booster (around 97% CD4, approximately 86% CD8). Overlap between CD4 and CD8 compartments was detected for a small share of clonotypes.

This clonotype occurred a few times. Its target is not known. Trimming cost V 8 bases and J 6 bases, with 16 bases left between them. Germline values: CDR1 MNHEY, CDR2 SMNVEV (reference sequence). There are 13 residues in the CDR3. The sample was CD4+ T cells sorted from PBMCs, taken 45 days after the yellow fever booster vaccination. The chain joins TRBV27 to TRBJ1-2; the D is unclear. This clonotype was obtained from a man younger than 30 who received the YFV17D yellow fever vaccine. The CDR3 sequence is CASARRVVDGYTF. In nucleotides, the CDR3 is TGTGCCAGCGCCCGACGGGTGGTTGATGGCTACACCTTC.